The present T cell receptor beta chain was sequenced within a study of shared clonotypes between healthy human individuals. Healthy HIV-negative adults without recent acute infections or vaccinations served as donors. Germline V CDR1 and CDR2: MNHNS, SASEGT. This CDR3 has 12 residues. V was trimmed by 2 bases and J by 8 bases, leaving 9 bases between them. Study-level findings and limits: Tissue TCR repertoires likely differ from these blood-only repertoires. Sharing across several donors was seen in roughly 5% of naive CD4 clonotypes.

Researchers divided each subset's genomic DNA evenly across several immunoSEQ plates. TCRdb's table, derived via immunoSEQ multiplex PCR, lists solely in-frame clones and lacks some. The sample contains more than 2,000,000 clones, around nine tenths of which appear only once. On this clone itself: The antigen is not known.

The sequencing sample was made of naive CD4+ T cells sorted from blood. Subset reported: CD45RA+ positively selected. The J gene is TRBJ1-2, the V gene TRBV6-1, with D hard to call. The sequence derives from a man aged 18-30 years in good health. The CDR3 sequence is CASSEYKGGYTF. In DNA, the CDR3 is TGTGCCAGCAGTGAATATAAGGGCGGCTACACCTTC.